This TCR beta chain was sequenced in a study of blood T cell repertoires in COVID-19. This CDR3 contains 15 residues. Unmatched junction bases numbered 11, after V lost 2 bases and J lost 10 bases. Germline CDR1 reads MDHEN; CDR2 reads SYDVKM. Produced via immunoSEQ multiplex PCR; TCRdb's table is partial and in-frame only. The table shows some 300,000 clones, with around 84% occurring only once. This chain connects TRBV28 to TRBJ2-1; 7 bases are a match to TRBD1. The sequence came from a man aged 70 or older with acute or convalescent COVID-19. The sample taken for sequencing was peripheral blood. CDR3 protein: CASSLEGALQGEQFF. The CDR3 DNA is TGTGCCAGCAGTTTAGAGGGGGCCCTCCAAGGCGAGCAGTTCTTC.